This T cell receptor beta chain derives from a study of blood T cell repertoires in COVID-19. Study at large: There were acute and convalescent COVID-19 samples, and they came from the United States, Italy and Spain. The cDNA or gDNA used as material had been derived from T cells, B-cell-depleted T cells, or PBMCs.

In this sample, this clone turned up a few times. CDR3 length: 12 residues. Germline assignment: CDR1 LGHDT and CDR2 YNNKEL (reference sequence). V gave up 8 bases and J gave up 10 bases, with 12 bases separating them. Original analysis: Using reference gene primer amplification, nucleated cell counts were estimated. Some clones are missing from TCRdb's copy, which holds only in-frame ones; the method was immunoSEQ multiplex PCR. D and trimming come from the DNA, and the V and J calls and clone size come from that table. The table records more than 150,000 clones, approximately 79% of them present only once.

Material for sequencing was peripheral blood. The TCR was taken from a man aged 30-40 years with active or convalescent COVID-19. This sequence joins TRBV3-1 (or the pseudogene TRBV3-2) and TRBJ1-6; D may be TRBD1 (5 bases). The CDR3 sequence: CASRQGWSPLHF. The CDR3 region has the DNA TGTGCCAGCCGGCAGGGATGGTCACCCCTCCACTTT.